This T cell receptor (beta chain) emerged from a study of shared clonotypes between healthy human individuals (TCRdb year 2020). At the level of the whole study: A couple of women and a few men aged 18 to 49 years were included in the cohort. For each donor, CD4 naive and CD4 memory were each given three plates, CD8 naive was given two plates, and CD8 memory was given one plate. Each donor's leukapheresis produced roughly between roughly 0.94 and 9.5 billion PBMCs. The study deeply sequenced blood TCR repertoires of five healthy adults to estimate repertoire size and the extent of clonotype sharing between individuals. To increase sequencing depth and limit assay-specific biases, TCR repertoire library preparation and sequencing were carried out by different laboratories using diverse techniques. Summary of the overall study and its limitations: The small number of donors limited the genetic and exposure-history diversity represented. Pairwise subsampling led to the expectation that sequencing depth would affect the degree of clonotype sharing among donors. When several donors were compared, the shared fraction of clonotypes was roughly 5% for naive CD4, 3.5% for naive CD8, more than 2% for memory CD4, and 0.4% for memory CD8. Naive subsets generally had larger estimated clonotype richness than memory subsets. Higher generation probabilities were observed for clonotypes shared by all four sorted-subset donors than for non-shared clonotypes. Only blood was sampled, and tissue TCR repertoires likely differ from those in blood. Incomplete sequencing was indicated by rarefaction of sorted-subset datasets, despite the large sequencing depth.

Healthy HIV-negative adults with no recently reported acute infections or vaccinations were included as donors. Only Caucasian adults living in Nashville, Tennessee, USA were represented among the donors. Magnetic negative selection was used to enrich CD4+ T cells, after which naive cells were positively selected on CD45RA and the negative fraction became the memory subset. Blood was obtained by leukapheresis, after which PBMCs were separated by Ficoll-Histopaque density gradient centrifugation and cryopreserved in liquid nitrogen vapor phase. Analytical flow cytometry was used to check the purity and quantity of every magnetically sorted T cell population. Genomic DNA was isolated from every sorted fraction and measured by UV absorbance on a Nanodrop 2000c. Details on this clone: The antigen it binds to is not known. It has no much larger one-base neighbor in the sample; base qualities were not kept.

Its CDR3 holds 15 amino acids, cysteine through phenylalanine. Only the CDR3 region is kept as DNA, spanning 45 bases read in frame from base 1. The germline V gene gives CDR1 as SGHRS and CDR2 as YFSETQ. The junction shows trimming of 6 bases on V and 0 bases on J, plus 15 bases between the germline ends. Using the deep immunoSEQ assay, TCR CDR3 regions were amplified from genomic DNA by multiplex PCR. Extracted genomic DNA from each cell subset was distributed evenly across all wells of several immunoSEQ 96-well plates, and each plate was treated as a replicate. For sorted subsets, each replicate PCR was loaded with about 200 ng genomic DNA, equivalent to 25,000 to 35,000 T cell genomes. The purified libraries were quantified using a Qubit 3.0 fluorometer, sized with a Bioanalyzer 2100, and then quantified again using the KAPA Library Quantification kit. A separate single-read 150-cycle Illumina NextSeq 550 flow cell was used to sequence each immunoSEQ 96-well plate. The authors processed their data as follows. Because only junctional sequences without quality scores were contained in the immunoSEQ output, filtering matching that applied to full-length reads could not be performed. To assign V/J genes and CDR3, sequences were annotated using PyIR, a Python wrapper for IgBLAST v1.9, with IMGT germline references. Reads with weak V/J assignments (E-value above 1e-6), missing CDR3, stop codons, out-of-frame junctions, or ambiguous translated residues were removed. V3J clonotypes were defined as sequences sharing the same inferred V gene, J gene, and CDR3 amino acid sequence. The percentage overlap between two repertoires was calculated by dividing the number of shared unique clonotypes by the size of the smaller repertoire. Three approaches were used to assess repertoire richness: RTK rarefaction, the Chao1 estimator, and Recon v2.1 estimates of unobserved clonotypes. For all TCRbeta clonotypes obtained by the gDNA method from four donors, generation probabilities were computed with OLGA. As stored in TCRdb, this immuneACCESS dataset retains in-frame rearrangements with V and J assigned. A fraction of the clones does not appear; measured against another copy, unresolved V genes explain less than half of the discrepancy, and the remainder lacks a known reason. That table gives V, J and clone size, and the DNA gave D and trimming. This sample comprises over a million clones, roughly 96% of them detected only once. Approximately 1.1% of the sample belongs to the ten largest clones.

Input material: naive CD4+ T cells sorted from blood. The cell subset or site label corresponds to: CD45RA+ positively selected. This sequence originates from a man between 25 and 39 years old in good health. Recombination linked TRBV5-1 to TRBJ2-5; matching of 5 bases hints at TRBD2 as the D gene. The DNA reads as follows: TGCGCCAGCAAGTTGGGGTCGGGGAACCAAGAGACCCAGTACTTC. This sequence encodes CASKLGSGNQETQYF. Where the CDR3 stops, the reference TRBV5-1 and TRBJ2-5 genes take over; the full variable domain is KAGVTQTPRYLIKTRGQQVTLSCSPISGHRSVSWYQQTPGQGLQFLFEYFSETQRNKGNFPGRFSGRQFSNSRSEMNVSTLELGDSALYLCASKLGSGNQETQYFGPGTRLLVL.